A selection of T cell receptor beta chains follows, all from one sample in a study of T cells in tumors after PD-1 blockade. Using immunoSEQ multiplex PCR, the repertoire was profiled, and TCRdb retains in-frame clones only, with some absent. The sample shows about 25,000 clones, 80% to 85% of them seen only once. The source material was PBMCs, sampled after anti-PD-1 treatment. The receptors derive from a human donor with basal cell carcinoma. Each CDR3 is given with its conserved first and last residue. The D gene is left open where the match is weak. Not all rows give a size; the values are once, few, many and, for expanded clones, a class.

clone size	V gene	D gene	J gene	CDR3 protein	CDR3 DNA
.	TRBV3-1/TRBV3-2	.	TRBJ1-2	CASSQDSRYGYTF	TGTGCCAGCAGCCAAGATTCGCGCTATGGCTACACCTTC
.	TRBV6-4	.	TRBJ2-1	CASSRRAGNNEQFF	TGTGCCAGCAGCCGACGAGCAGGAAACAATGAGCAGTTCTTC
.	TRBV6-2/TRBV6-3	.	TRBJ1-1	CASSHYTDTEAFF	TGTGCCAGCAGTCACTATACGGACACTGAAGCTTTCTTT
.	TRBV5-5	TRBD1	TRBJ1-5	CASSPRDRVGQPQHF	TGTGCCAGCAGCCCGAGGGACAGGGTGGGGCAGCCCCAGCATTTT
once	TRBV6-5	.	TRBJ1-4	CASSPGAGTFEKLFF	TGTGCCAGCAGTCCAGGGGCCGGGACATTCGAAAAACTGTTTTTT
.	TRBV6-4	TRBD2	TRBJ2-1	CASSDLAGGHNEQFF	TGTGCCAGCAGTGACCTGGCGGGGGGCCACAATGAGCAGTTCTTC
.	TRBV2	.	TRBJ1-2	CASKLRYGYTF	TGTGCCAGCAAGCTGCGGTATGGCTACACCTTC
.	TRBV5-5	.	TRBJ1-3	CASSLSGWGNTIYF	TGTGCCAGCAGCTTGTCGGGGTGGGGAAACACCATATATTTT
once	TRBV7-9	.	TRBJ1-1	CASRPTGGEAFF	TGTGCCAGCAGACCCACAGGCGGTGAAGCTTTCTTT
.	TRBV5-1	TRBD1	TRBJ2-1	CASSLGQGSGEQFF	TGCGCCAGCAGCTTGGGACAGGGTTCGGGGGAGCAGTTCTTC
once	TRBV6-5	.	TRBJ2-1	CASSYSVGPTEQFF	TGTGCCAGCAGTTACTCAGTCGGGCCTACTGAGCAGTTCTTC
.	TRBV5-6	.	TRBJ1-6	CASSLGLLGGYNSPLHF	TGTGCCAGCAGCTTGGGTTTATTAGGGGGTTATAATTCACCCCTCCACTTT
.	TRBV3-1/TRBV3-2	.	TRBJ2-3	CASSQKGGGSNTQYF	TGTGCCAGCAGCCAAAAGGGAGGGGGGTCGAATACGCAGTATTTT
.	TRBV13	.	TRBJ1-1	CASSLYSPNTEAFF	TGTGCCAGCAGCTTATACAGCCCGAACACTGAAGCTTTCTTT
.	TRBV9	.	TRBJ2-1	CASSAQDRVHEQFF	TGTGCCAGCAGCGCCCAAGACAGAGTCCATGAGCAGTTCTTC
.	TRBV15	.	TRBJ2-6	CATSSGDNQGSGANVLTF	TGTGCCACCAGCAGCGGGGACAATCAGGGCTCTGGGGCCAACGTCCTGACTTTC
few	TRBV27	.	TRBJ2-7	CASSSDGKYYEQYF	TGTGCCAGCAGTTCTGACGGAAAGTACTACGAGCAGTACTTC
.	TRBV6-1	.	TRBJ2-4	CASSEGQLLAKNIQYF	TGTGCCAGCAGTGAAGGACAGCTACTAGCCAAAAACATTCAGTACTTC
few	TRBV5-1	.	TRBJ2-3	CASSLRGMGTDTQYF	TGCGCCAGCAGCTTGAGGGGGATGGGCACAGATACGCAGTATTTT
.	TRBV6-1	.	TRBJ1-2	CASSEGGRYSDYGYTF	TGTGCCAGCAGTGAGGGTGGCCGGTACTCAGACTATGGCTACACCTTC
.	TRBV24-1	TRBD2	TRBJ2-5	CATSASGGETQYF	TGTGCCACCAGTGCCTCGGGGGGGGAGACCCAGTACTTC
.	TRBV23-1	.	TRBJ1-1	CARLILMNTEAFF	TGCGCCAGGCTGATCCTTATGAACACTGAAGCTTTCTTT
.	TRBV10-2	.	TRBJ1-1	CASSESVGNTEAFF	TGCGCCAGCAGTGAGTCGGTGGGGAACACTGAAGCTTTCTTT
.	TRBV2	.	TRBJ1-3	CASREDLSGNTIYF	TGTGCCAGCCGGGAGGACCTCTCTGGAAACACCATATATTTT
few	TRBV19	TRBD1	TRBJ1-1	CASSATGGYTEAFF	TGTGCCAGTAGTGCGACAGGGGGCTACACTGAAGCTTTCTTT
.	TRBV25-1	.	TRBJ2-2	CASSEYPTGPANTGELFF	TGTGCCAGCAGTGAATACCCCACAGGTCCCGCGAACACCGGGGAGCTGTTTTTT
.	TRBV3-1/TRBV3-2	.	TRBJ1-4	CASSQFEKLFF	TGTGCCAGCAGCCAATTCGAAAAACTGTTTTTT
.	TRBV5-6	.	TRBJ1-5	CASSLMGGWAQHF	TGCGCCAGCAGCTTGATGGGGGGGTGGGCCCAGCATTTT
.	TRBV7-9	TRBD1	TRBJ1-1	CASSPDRVDEAFF	TGTGCCAGCAGCCCTGACAGGGTGGATGAAGCTTTCTTT
.	TRBV19	.	TRBJ1-5	CASSWDGDLNSNQPQHF	TGTGCCAGTAGCTGGGACGGAGACCTAAATAGCAATCAGCCCCAGCATTTT
.	TRBV6-5	TRBD1	TRBJ2-2	CASRGQGDTGELFF	TGTGCCAGCAGAGGACAGGGGGACACCGGGGAGCTGTTTTTT
.	TRBV12-3/TRBV12-4	.	TRBJ1-1	CASSLSQNTEAFF	TGTGCCAGCAGTTTATCGCAGAACACTGAAGCTTTCTTT
.	TRBV2	TRBD1	TRBJ2-5	CASSEDRGGETQYF	TGTGCCAGCAGTGAGGACAGGGGAGGGGAGACCCAGTACTTC
medium-sized	TRBV6-1	.	TRBJ1-1	CASSGAGGTANTEAFF	TGTGCCAGCAGTGGAGCCGGAGGGACGGCGAACACTGAAGCTTTCTTT
.	TRBV4-1	.	TRBJ1-5	CASSQVGRTGNQPQHF	TGCGCCAGCAGCCAAGTGGGGAGGACTGGCAATCAGCCCCAGCATTTT
.	TRBV3-1/TRBV3-2	.	TRBJ2-5	CASSQKGRGHYQETQYF	TGTGCCAGCAGCCAAAAAGGCAGGGGACACTACCAAGAGACCCAGTACTTC
.	TRBV19	.	TRBJ2-1	CASSNLGGTYNEQFF	TGTGCCAGTAGCAACCTTGGGGGTACCTACAATGAGCAGTTCTTC
.	TRBV19	TRBD2	TRBJ2-3	CASSIGPFSGGQSSTDTQYF	TGTGCCAGTAGTATAGGGCCCTTTAGCGGGGGGCAGTCTAGCACAGATACGCAGTATTTT
once	TRBV23-1	.	TRBJ2-7	CASSQPDRCSYEQYF	TGCGCCAGCAGTCAACCCGACAGGTGTTCCTACGAGCAGTACTTC